The clone carrying this TCR beta chain was detected only a few times. Antigen: not known. The sample is drawn from a study of T cells after yellow fever vaccination. General study results and limits: A small proportion of clonotypes was detected in both the CD4 and CD8 compartments.

For TCR, cDNA came from 5'RACE template switching, which added a universal primer site and UMIs. TCRdb fed the 5' RACE reads into MiXCR, producing one record per CDR3 protein. The sample records about 160,000 distinct CDR3 sequences, around 7.3% being singletons. The sequence was collected from a man younger than 35 who received the YFV17D yellow fever vaccine. The starting material was CD4+ T cells sorted from PBMCs, obtained 4 to 6 days after the first yellow fever vaccination.

CDR3 DNA sequence: TGTGCCAGCAGCCAAGGCCAGATAAACAACAATGAGCAGTTCTTC. Translation gives CASSQGQINNNEQFF. The V call is TRBV3-1, the J call TRBJ2-1; the D is unclear. The CDR3 contains 15 residues. Trimming took off 1 base at V and 5 bases at J, with 12 bases between the two ends. Looked up from germline, CDR1 is LGHDT and CDR2 is YNNKEL (reference sequence).